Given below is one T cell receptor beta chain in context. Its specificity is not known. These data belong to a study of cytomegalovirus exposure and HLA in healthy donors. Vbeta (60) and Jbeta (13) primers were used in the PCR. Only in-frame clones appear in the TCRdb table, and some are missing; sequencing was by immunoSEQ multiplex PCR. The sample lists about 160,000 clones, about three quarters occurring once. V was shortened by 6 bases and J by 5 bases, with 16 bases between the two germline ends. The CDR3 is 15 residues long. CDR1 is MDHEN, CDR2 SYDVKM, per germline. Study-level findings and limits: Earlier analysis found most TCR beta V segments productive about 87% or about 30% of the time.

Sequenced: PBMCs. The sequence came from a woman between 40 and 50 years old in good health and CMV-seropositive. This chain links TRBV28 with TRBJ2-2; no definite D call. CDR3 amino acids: CASSLGSGFTGELFF. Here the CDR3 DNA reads TGTGCCAGCAGCTTAGGGTCAGGATTTACCGGGGAGCTGTTTTTT.